Below are 27 T cell receptor beta chains sequenced from a single sample in a study of blood T cell repertoires in COVID-19. The protocol was immunoSEQ multiplex PCR, while the TCRdb copy is restricted to in-frame clones and leaves out a portion. The sample holds approximately 380,000 clones, 75% to 90% seen once. Material for sequencing was peripheral blood. These receptor sequences come from a woman aged 18-30 years with acute or convalescent COVID-19.

The chain has TRBV3-1 (or the pseudogene TRBV3-2) and TRBJ2-3; 8 bases line up with TRBD1. The trim removed 4 bases at V and 1 base at J, leaving 4 bases unmatched. Looked up from germline, CDR1 is LGHDT and CDR2 is YNNKEL (reference sequence). The CDR3 length is 15 residues. CDR3 DNA: TGTGCCAGCAGCCCCCCGGGACAGGGCACAGATACGCAGTATTTT. As protein: CASSPPGQGTDTQYF.

In its sample, this clone was seen once. This sequence joins TRBV4-1 and TRBJ1-2, with D possibly being TRBD1 (6 bases). Per the germline V gene, CDR1 is MGHRA and CDR2 is YSYEKL. V dropped 8 bases and J dropped 6 bases, with 19 bases sitting between them. The CDR3 is 14 amino acids. The CDR3 protein is CASAISRQANGYTF. The CDR3 nucleotides are TGCGCCAGCGCGATTTCAAGACAGGCAAATGGCTACACCTTC.

This clone has only one observation. The chain employs TRBV30 and TRBJ1-6, with D possibly being TRBD1 (5 bases). The germline V gene has CDR1 GTSNPN and CDR2 SVGIG (reference sequence). V lost 0 bases, J lost 9 bases, and 15 bases lay in between. The CDR3 consists of 15 residues. CDR3 sequence reads: CAWSVPGLETSPLHF. The CDR3 DNA is TGTGCCTGGAGTGTCCCGGGACTCGAGACTTCACCCCTCCACTTT.

The genes are TRBV30 and TRBJ1-2; the match to TRBD1 covers 7 bases. J lost 7 bases, V lost 4 bases, and 6 bases had no gene match. The CDR3 has 12 residues. Germline CDR1 and CDR2: GTSNPN and SVGIG (reference sequence). The CDR3 loop reads CAWTRTGLGYTF. Here the CDR3 DNA reads TGTGCCTGGACCCGGACAGGCCTTGGCTACACCTTC.

The chain uses TRBV15 and TRBJ2-2, with 7 bases matching TRBD1. Germline trimming cut 0 bases from V and 1 base from J; bases unmatched to any gene: 5. Germline V gene data show CDR1 as LNHNV and CDR2 as YYDKDF (reference sequence). This CDR3 has 17 amino acids. The CDR3 region has the DNA TGTGCCACCAGCAGAGATCGGACAGGCCGGAACACCGGGGAGCTGTTTTTT. Amino acids: CATSRDRTGRNTGELFF.

This clone showed up just a few times. This sequence joins TRBV19 and TRBJ1-5; 9 bases fit TRBD1. Per the germline V gene, CDR1 is LNHDA and CDR2 is SQIVND (reference sequence). Trimming at V came to 5 bases and at J to 3 bases, leaving 2 bases not matched to a gene. This CDR3 spans 14 amino acids. The CDR3 spells CASSRQGDNQPQHF. DNA for the CDR3: TGTGCCAGTAGTCGACAGGGGGACAATCAGCCCCAGCATTTT. The full variable domain, its missing parts supplied by reference TRBV19 and TRBJ1-5, is DGGITQSPKYLFRKEGQNVTLSCEQNLNHDAMYWYRQDPGQGLRLIYYSQIVNDFQKGDIAEGYSVSREKKESFPLTVTSAQKNPTAFYLCASSRQGDNQPQHFGDGTRLSIL.

The chain uses TRBV4-1 and TRBJ2-7; 8 bases are shared with TRBD1. The germline gives CDR1 MGHRA, CDR2 YSYEKL. The V and J ends lost 5 bases and 2 bases, in that order; junction bases with no gene match: 5. The CDR3 consists of 14 residues. The CDR3, as DNA: TGCGCCAGCAGCGGGGCGGGACAGGCCTACGAGCAGTACTTC. Its translation is CASSGAGQAYEQYF.

This clone was seen a single time. The chain carries TRBV9 and TRBJ1-1; D unclear. The ends were cut back, 0 bases at V and 5 bases at J, with 8 bases in the middle. The CDR3 has 13 amino acids. Germline loops: CDR1 SGDLS, CDR2 YYNGEE. CDR3 sequence reads: CASSVGERTEAFF. The DNA for the CDR3 is TGTGCCAGCAGCGTAGGGGAGAGGACTGAAGCTTTCTTT.

The rearrangement uses TRBV19 and TRBJ1-1; 9 nucleotides align to TRBD1. The CDR3 extends over 14 amino acids. V dropped 5 bases and J dropped 4; count of bases not matched to a gene: 5. The V gene's germline CDR1 is LNHDA and CDR2 SQIVND (reference sequence). CDR3 bases: TGTGCCAGTAGTTGGGACAGGGTGGGCACTGAAGCTTTCTTT. This codes for CASSWDRVGTEAFF.

This clone appeared once. The V and J genes are TRBV11-3 and TRBJ2-7, with D tentatively TRBD2 (5 bases). This CDR3 is built from 12 residues. V lost 5 bases, J lost 3 bases, and 8 bases lay in between. Per germline, CDR1 SGHNT and CDR2 YENEEA. CDR3 sequence (DNA): TGTGCCAGCAGCGATGGAGGCTACGAGCAGTACTTC. Protein sequence: CASSDGGYEQYF.

CDR3 residues: CASSKGFRQETQYF. The CDR3 coding sequence is TGTGCCAGCAGCAAAGGTTTCCGCCAAGAGACCCAGTACTTC. This chain uses TRBV21-1 with TRBJ2-5; the table's D gene call, TRBD2, was not cross checked with the DNA. TRBV21-1 is classified as a pseudogene. The CDR3 has 14 residues.

This clone was found a few times. The rearrangement joins TRBV19 to TRBJ1-2; no definite D call. CDR1 is LNHDA, CDR2 SQIVND, per germline (reference sequence). The CDR3 sequence is 18 residues long. With 9 bases removed from V and 5 bases from J, the gap between germline ends came to 31 bases. The CDR3 loop is CARNYPSPQPSSFYGYTF. The CDR3 DNA reads TGTGCCAGGAACTACCCTAGCCCACAGCCGAGCAGTTTTTATGGCTACACCTTC.

J is TRBJ1-3 and V is TRBV2; the D gene is possibly TRBD1 (5 bases). The V end lost 6 bases, the J end lost 0 bases, and 15 bases lay between the germline ends. The CDR3 runs 16 residues. Germline V gene sequence: CDR1 SNHLY, CDR2 FYNNEI. CDR3 sequence (DNA): TGTGCCAGCAGGGAGGGGTGGGTGAGCTCTGGAAACACCATATATTTT. Amino acid sequence: CASREGWVSSGNTIYF.

This sequence joins TRBV5-6 and TRBJ1-3; possible D gene TRBD1, 6 bases. The germline gives CDR1 SGHDT, CDR2 YYEEEE. The CDR3 totals 16 residues. V lost 0 bases, J lost 2 bases, and 12 bases lay in between. CDR3 in DNA: TGTGCCAGCAGCTTGGTGACGACAGGAACTGGAAACACCATATATTTT. As protein: CASSLVTTGTGNTIYF.

V and J are TRBV4-1 and TRBJ2-1; 9 nucleotides match TRBD2. The CDR3 extends over 17 amino acids. The germline V gene encodes CDR1 MGHRA and CDR2 YSYEKL. Trimming at V came to 0 bases and at J to 5 bases, leaving 8 bases not matched to a gene. CDR3 sequence: CASSQEGLAYPNNEQFF. CDR3 in DNA: TGCGCCAGCAGCCAAGAGGGACTAGCCTATCCAAACAATGAGCAGTTCTTC.

The chain joins TRBV9 to TRBJ2-6; 7 bases agree with TRBD1. Losses at the gene ends were 3 bases for V and 2 bases for J; bases not matched to a gene: 11. Per the germline V gene, CDR1 is SGDLS and CDR2 is YYNGEE. This CDR3 has 18 amino acids. CDR3 residues: CASSATTPTGTGANVLTF. CDR3 coding DNA: TGTGCCAGCAGCGCGACCACACCGACAGGGACTGGGGCCAACGTCCTGACTTTC.

V gene TRBV30 combines with J gene TRBJ2-7; possible D gene TRBD1, 6 bases. The CDR3 consists of 11 residues. Trimming shortened V by 8 bases and J by 4 bases, and 12 bases separated the two germline ends. The V gene's germline CDR1 is GTSNPN and CDR2 SVGIG (reference sequence). Written as DNA, the CDR3 is TGTGCCGTTAGTACAGGGTACGAGCAGTACTTC. Its protein product is CAVSTGYEQYF.

The chain combines TRBV6-4 with TRBJ2-1, with TRBD1 identical over 11 bases. There are 16 residues in the CDR3. The junction had 2 bases not matched to a gene; V was cut back by 1 base and J by 3 bases. Germline assignment: CDR1 MRHNA and CDR2 SNTAGT. The CDR3 region is CASSDLGQGDYNEQFF. The CDR3 nucleotides read TGTGCCAGCAGTGACTTGGGACAGGGGGACTACAATGAGCAGTTCTTC.

V gene TRBV27 combines with J gene TRBJ1-2; 12 positions match TRBD1. The CDR3 contains 13 residues. The J segment lost 5 bases and the V segment lost 9 bases, leaving 4 bases of the junction unmatched. Germline CDR1 MNHEY, CDR2 SMNVEV (reference sequence). CDR3 DNA sequence: TGTGCCAGTAGGGACAGGGGGCAATATGGCTACACCTTC. Translating gives CASRDRGQYGYTF.

The CDR3 nucleotides read TGTGCCAGCAGACGCCGGGACAGGGATCACGGCTATGGCTACACCTTC. Its translation: CASRRRDRDHGYGYTF. This chain connects TRBV21-1 to TRBJ1-2; TRBD1 is taken as the D call from the table, unchecked against the DNA. TRBV21-1 is a known pseudogene. The CDR3 spans 16 residues.

CDR3 in amino acids: CASILRGASGELFF. CDR3 coding DNA: TGTGCCAGCATACTCAGGGGGGCTTCCGGGGAGCTGTTTTTT. The chain couples TRBV6-6 to TRBJ2-2; D may be TRBD1 (7 bases). The V end was cut by 7 bases, the J end by 6 bases, with 15 bases between. The CDR3 is made up of 14 amino acids. Germline CDR1 and CDR2: MNHNY and SVGAGI (reference sequence).

J is TRBJ2-5 and V is TRBV7-8; D ambiguous. Trimming stripped 0 bases from V and 5 bases from J, with 19 bases between. This CDR3 is built from 17 residues. From germline, CDR1 is SGHVS and CDR2 FQNEAQ. The CDR3 here is CASSLAKIGSFPETQYF. The DNA of the CDR3 is TGTGCCAGCAGCTTAGCGAAGATCGGTAGCTTCCCGGAGACCCAGTACTTC.

Remarks on this clone: Other DNA sequences from this sample encode an identical CDR3 as well. This chain links TRBV24-1 with TRBJ2-2; 7 positions match TRBD1. CDR1 is KGHDR, CDR2 SFDVKD, per germline. The CDR3 is 15 amino acids. V was pared by 5 bases and J by 1 base, with 3 bases of the junction left unmatched. Here the CDR3 reads CATSGRQGNTGELFF. The CDR3 nucleotides read TGTGCCACCAGTGGCAGACAGGGGAACACCGGGGAGCTGTTTTTT.

The V call is TRBV7-3, the J call TRBJ2-1; perhaps TRBD2 as D (6 bases). This CDR3 has 15 amino acids. Trimming took off 5 bases at V and 8 bases at J, with 19 bases between the two ends. Germline V gives CDR1 SGHTA, CDR2 FQGTGA. The CDR3 here is CASSPGGSGRDEQFF. The CDR3 DNA follows: TGTGCCAGCAGCCCCGGAGGGTCCGGCCGGGATGAGCAGTTCTTC.

The genes are TRBV5-1 and TRBJ2-3; D ambiguous. V lost 1 base to trimming and J lost 1 base, with 7 bases between them. There are 14 residues in the CDR3. Germline CDR1 SGHRS, CDR2 YFSETQ. The CDR3: CASSLWQGTDTQYF. CDR3 in DNA: TGCGCCAGCAGCTTGTGGCAGGGCACAGATACGCAGTATTTT.

The chain recombines TRBV6-5 with TRBJ1-1; 9 bases fit TRBD1. Trimming cost V 8 bases and J 3 bases; bases outside gene matches: 7. Germline-derived CDR1 and CDR2 are MNHEY and SVGAGI. There are 14 residues in the CDR3. The CDR3 coding sequence is TGTGCCAGCCCACCGGGACAGGGATACACTGAAGCTTTCTTT. Amino acids: CASPPGQGYTEAFF.

J is TRBJ1-5 and V is TRBV19; 7 nucleotides agree with TRBD1. Germline CDR1 and CDR2: LNHDA and SQIVND (reference sequence). The junction had 14 bases not matched to a gene; V was cut back by 3 bases and J by 6 bases. The CDR3 loop spans 17 amino acids. This CDR3 is CASSMSGQGVKSQPQHF. As DNA, the CDR3 is TGTGCCAGTAGTATGTCAGGGCAGGGGGTTAAGAGTCAGCCCCAGCATTTT.